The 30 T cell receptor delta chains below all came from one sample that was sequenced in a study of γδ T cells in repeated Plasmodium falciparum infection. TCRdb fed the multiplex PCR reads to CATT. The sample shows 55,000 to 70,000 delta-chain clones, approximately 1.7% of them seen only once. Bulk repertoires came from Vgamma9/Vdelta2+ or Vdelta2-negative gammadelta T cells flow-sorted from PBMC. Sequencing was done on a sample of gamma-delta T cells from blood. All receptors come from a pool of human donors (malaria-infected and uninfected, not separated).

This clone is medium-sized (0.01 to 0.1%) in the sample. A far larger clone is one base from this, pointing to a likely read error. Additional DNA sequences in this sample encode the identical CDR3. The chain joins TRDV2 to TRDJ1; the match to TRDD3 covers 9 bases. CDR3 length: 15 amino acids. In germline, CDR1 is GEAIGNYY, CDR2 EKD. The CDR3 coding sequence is TGTGCCTGTGACCCCGCGGGGATACGGATCGATAAGCTCATCTTT. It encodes CACDPAGIRIDKLIF.

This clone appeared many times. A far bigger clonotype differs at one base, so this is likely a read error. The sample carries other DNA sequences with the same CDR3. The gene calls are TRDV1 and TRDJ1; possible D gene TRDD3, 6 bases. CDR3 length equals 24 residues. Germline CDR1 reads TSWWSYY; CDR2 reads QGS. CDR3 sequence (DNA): TGTGCTCTTGGGGAACGGTCCTTCTCAAGATCCTGGGCTGGGGCCTCACTAAAAACCGATAAGCTCATCTTT. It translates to CALGERSFSRSWAGASLKTDKLIF.

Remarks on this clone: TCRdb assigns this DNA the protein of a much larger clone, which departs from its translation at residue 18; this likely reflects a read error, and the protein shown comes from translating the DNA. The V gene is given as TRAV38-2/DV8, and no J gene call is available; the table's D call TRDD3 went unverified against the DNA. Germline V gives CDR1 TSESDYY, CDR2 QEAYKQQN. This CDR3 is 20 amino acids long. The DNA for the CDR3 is TGTGCTTATAGGAGCGCGCTCCTCCGTTGGGGGATACGCAAAACCGATAAACCCATCTTT. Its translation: CAYRSALLRWGIRKTDKPIF.

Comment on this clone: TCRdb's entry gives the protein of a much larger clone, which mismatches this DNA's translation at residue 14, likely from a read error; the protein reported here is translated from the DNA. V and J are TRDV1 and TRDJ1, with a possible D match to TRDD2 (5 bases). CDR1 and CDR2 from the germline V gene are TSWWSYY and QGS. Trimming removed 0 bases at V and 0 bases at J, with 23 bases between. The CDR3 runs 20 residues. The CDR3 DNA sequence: TGTGCTCTTGGGGAACTACCCTTTCCTTTATTTCATAAACACACCGATAAACTCATCTTT. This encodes CALGELPFPLFHKHTDKLIF.

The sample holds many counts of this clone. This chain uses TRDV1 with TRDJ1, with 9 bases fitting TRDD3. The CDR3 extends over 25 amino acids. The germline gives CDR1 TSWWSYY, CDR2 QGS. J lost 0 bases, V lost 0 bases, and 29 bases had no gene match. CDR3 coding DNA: TGTGCTCTTGGGGAACTAGCCCGAGGGCCTACCCCTCTTTACTGGGGGAATATCTACACCGATAAACTCATCTTT. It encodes CALGELARGPTPLYWGNIYTDKLIF.

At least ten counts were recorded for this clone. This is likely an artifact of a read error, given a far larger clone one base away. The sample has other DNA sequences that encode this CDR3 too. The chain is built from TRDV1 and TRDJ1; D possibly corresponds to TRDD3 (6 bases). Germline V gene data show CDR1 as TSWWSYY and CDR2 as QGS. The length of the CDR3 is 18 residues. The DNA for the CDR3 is TGTGCCCTTGGGGATCGGAGGAGCTGTACACCTATAATCGATAAACTCATCTTT. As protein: CALGDRRSCTPIIDKLIF.

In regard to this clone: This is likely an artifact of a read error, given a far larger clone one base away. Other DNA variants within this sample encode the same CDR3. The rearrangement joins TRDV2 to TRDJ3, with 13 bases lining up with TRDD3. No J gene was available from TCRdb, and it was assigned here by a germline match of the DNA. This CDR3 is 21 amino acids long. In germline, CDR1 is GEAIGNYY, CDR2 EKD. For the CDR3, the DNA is TGTGCCTGTGACTCCCCGGGAACTGGGGGATACGCGGGATGGGACACCCGGCAGATGTTTTTC. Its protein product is CACDSPGTGGYAGWDTRQMFF.

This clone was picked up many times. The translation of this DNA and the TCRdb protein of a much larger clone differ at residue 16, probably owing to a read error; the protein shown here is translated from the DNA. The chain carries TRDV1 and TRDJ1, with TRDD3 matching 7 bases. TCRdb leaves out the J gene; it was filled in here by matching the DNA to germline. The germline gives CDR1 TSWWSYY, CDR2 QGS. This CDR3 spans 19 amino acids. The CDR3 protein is CALGEPSSLGVHHTDRLIF. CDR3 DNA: TGTGCTCTTGGGGAGCCTAGTAGTCTGGGGGTCCACCACACCGATAGACTCATCTTT.

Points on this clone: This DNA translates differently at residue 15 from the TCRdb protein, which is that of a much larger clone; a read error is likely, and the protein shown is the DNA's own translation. The CDR3 protein is CALGAFRRDWGIPSADKLIF. The CDR3 DNA reads TGTGCTCTTGGGGCTTTCCGGCGGGACTGGGGGATTCCAAGCGCCGATAAACTCATCTTT. V and J are TRDV1 and TRDJ1; 10 bases are shared with TRDD3. Looked up from germline, CDR1 is TSWWSYY and CDR2 is QGS. The junction had 20 bases not matched to a gene; V was cut back by 4 bases and J by 3 bases. The CDR3 contains 20 residues.

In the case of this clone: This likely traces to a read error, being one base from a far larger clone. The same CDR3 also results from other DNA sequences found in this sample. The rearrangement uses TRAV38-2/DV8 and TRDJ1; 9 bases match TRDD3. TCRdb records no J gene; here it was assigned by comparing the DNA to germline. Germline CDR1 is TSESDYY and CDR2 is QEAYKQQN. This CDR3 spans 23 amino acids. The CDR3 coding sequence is TGTGCCTATAGGAGCGCGTTCATCTCCTGGGGGATGCTCGCCCCCCCTTACACCGATAAACTCATCTTT. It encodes CAYRSAFISWGMLAPPYTDKLIF.

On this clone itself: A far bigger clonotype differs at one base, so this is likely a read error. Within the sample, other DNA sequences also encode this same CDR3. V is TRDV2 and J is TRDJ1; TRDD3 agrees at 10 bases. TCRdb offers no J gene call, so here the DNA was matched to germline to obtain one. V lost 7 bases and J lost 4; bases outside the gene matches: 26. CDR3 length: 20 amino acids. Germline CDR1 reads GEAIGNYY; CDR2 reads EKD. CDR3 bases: TGTGCCTGCGACGGCAGGGTTTCCTACGCCCCCGGGGGATACGTCGATAAACTCATCTTT. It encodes CACDGRVSYAPGGYVDKLIF.

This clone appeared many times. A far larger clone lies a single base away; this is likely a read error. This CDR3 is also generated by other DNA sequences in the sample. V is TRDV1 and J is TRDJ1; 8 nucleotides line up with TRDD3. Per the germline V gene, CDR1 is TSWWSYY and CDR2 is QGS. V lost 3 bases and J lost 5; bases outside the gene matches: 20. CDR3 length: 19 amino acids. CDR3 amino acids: CALGDPESPYWGMFDKLIF. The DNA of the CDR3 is TGTGCTCTTGGGGATCCCGAATCTCCTTATTGGGGGATGTTTGATAAACTCATCTTT.

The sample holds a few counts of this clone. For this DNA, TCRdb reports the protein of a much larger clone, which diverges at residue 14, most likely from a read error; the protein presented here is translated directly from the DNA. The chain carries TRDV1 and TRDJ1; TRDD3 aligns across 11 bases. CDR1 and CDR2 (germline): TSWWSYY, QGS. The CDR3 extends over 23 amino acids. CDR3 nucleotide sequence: TGTGCTATTGGGGAAAACCCCTCCCACGTACTGGGGGATATGCCAGTGTACACCGATAAACTCATCTTT. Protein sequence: CAIGENPSHVLGDMPVYTDKLIF.

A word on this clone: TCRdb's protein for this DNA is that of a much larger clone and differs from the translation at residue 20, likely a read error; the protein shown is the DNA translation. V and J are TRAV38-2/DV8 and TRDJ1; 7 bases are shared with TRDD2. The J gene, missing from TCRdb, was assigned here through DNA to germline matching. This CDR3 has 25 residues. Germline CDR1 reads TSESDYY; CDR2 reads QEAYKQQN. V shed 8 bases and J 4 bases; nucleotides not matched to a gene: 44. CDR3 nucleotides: TGTGCTTACGGGGAGAGGGGGTGGATATCCTTCCTCCGTACGGCGGCCGGCGAGTACATCGATAAACTCATCTTT. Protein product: CAYGERGWISFLRTAAGEYIDKLIF.

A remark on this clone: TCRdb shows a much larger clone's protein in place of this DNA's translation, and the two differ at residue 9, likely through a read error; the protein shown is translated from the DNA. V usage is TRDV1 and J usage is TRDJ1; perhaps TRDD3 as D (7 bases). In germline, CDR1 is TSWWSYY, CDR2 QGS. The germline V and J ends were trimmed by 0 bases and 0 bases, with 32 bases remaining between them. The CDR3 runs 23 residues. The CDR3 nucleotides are TGTGCTCTTGGGGAACTTTACCCCCTCCTTCCGTTCTGGGGGTCCGCGTACACCGATAAACTCATCTTT. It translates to CALGELYPLLPFWGSAYTDKLIF.

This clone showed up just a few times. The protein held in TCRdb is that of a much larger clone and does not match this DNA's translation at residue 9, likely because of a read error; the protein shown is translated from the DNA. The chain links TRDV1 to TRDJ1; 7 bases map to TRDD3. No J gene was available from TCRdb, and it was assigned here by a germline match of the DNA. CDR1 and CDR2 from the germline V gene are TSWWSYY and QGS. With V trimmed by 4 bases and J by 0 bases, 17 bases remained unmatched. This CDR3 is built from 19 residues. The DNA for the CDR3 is TGTGCTCTTGGGGGCCCCGGAGGCCGCTGGGGGCCCTACACCGATAAACTCATCTTT. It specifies CALGGPGGRWGPYTDKLIF.

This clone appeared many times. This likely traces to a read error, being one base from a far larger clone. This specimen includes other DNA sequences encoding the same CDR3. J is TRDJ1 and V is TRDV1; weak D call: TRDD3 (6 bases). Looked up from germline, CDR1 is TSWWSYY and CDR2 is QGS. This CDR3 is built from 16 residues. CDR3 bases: TGTGCTCTTGGGGAAAGTGGGGGGGGACCCACCGACAAACTCATCTTT. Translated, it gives CALGESGGGPTDKLIF.

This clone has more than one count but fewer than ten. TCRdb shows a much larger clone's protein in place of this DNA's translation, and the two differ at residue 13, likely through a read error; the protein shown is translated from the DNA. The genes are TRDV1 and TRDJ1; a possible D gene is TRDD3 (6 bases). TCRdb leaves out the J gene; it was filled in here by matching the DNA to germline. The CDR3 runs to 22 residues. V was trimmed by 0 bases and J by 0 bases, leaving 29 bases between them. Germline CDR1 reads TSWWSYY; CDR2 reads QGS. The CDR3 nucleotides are TGTGCTCTTGGGGAACTGGGATCAAGTCGTACTGGGAGATACGTCGACACCGATAAACTCATCTTT. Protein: CALGELGSSRTGRYVDTDKLIF.

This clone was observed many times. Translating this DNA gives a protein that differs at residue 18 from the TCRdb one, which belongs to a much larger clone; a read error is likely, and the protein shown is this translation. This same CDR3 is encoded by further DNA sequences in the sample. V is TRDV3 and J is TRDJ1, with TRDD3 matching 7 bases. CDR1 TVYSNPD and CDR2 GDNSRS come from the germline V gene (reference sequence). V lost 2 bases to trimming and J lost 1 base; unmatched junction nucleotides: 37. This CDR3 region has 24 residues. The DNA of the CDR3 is TGTGCCTTTCGGAAACCAAAATACGTTCATTATGGAGGATACGGTAGAACAAGCACCGATAAACTCATCTTT. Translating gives CAFRKPKYVHYGGYGRTSTDKLIF.

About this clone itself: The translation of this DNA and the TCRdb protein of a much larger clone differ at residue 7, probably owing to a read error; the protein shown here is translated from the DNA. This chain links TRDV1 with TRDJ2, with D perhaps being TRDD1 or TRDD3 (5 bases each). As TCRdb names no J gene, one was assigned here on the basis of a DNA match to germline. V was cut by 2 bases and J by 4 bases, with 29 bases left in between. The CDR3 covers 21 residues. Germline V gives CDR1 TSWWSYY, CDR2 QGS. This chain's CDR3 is CALGEELYHEMGKGETAQLFF. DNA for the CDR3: TGTGCTCTTGGGGAAGAGTTGTACCATGAAATGGGCAAAGGGGAGACAGCACAACTCTTCTTT.

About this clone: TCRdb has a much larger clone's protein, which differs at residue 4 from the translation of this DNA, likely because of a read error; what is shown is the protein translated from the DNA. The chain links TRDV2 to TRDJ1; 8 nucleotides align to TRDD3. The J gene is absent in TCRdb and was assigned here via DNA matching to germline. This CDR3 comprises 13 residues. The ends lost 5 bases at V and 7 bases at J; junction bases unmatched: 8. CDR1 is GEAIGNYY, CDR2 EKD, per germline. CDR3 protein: CACVTLGGSKLIF. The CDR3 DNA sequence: TGTGCCTGTGTCACACTGGGGGGTAGTAAACTCATCTTT.

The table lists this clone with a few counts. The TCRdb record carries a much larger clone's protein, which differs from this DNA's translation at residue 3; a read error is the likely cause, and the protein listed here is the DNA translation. CDR3 amino acids: CALGRLRYLYWVTYTDKLIF. Written as DNA, the CDR3 is TGTGCCCTTGGCCGGCTACGGTACCTGTACTGGGTCACGTACACCGATAAACTCATCTTT. V is TRDV3 and J is TRDJ1; possibly TRDD3 for D (6 bases). V lost 5 bases, J lost 0 bases, and 34 bases lay in between. CDR1 is TVYSNPD, CDR2 GDNSRS, per germline (reference sequence). This CDR3 comprises 20 residues.

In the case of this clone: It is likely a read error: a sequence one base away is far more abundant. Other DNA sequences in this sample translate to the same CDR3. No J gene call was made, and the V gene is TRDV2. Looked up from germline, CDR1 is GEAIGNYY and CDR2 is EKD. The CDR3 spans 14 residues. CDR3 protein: CACDALPDTDKLIF. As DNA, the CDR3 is TGTGCCTGTGACGCCCTGCCAGACACCGATAAACTTATCTTT.

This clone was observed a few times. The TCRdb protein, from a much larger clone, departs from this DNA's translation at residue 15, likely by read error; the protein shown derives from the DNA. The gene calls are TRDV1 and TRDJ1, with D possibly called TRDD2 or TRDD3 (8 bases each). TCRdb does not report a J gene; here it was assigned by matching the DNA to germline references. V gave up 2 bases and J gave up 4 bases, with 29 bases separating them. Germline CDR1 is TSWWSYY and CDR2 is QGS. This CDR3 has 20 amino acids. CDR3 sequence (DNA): TGTGCTCTTGGGGAAATCCTTCCTAAGCACTGGGGGCTCTACATCGATAAACTCATCTTT. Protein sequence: CALGEILPKHWGLYIDKLIF.

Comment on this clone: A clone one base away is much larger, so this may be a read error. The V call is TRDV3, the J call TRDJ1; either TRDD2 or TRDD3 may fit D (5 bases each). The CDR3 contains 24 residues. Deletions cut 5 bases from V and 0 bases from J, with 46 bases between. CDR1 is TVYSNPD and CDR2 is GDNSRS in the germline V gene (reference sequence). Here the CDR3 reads CARNQVRHLRGILGATGDTDKLIF. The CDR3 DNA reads TGTGCCCGAAACCAAGTTCGACACCTACGGGGCATCCTTGGGGCCACGGGAGACACCGATAAACTCATCTTT.

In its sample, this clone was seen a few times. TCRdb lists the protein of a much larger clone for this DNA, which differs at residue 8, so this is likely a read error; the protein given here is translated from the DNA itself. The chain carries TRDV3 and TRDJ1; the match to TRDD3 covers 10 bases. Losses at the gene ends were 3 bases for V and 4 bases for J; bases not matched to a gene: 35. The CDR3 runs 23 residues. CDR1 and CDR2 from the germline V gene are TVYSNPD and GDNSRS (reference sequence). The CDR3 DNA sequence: TGTGCCTTCTGCTACTCTTTGAGCCTTCCTAAAGTAACTGGGGGATCCTACTGCGATAAACTCATCTTT. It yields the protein CAFCYSLSLPKVTGGSYCDKLIF. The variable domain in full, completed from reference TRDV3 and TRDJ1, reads CDKVTQSSPDQTVASGSEVVLLCTYDTVYSNPDLFWYRIRPDYSFQFVFYGDNSRSEGADFTQGRFSVKHILTQKAFHLVISPVRTEDSATYYCAFCYSLSLPKVTGGSYCDKLIFGKGTRVTVEP.

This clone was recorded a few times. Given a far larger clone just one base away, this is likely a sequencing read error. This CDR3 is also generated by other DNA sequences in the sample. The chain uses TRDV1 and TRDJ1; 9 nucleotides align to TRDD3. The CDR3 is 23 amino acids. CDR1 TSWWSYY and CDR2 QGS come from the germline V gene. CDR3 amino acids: CALGELDLLWGIVPPLSTDKLIF. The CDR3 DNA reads TGTGCTCTTGGGGAACTTGACCTACTCTGGGGGATCGTACCTCCTTTGTCCACCGACAAACTCATCTTT.

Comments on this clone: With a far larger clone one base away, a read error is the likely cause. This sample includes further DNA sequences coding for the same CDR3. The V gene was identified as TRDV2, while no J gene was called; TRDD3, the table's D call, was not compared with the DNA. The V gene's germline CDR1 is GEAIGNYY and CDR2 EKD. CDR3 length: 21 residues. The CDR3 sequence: CACDQRGATGGYGYSTDKLIF. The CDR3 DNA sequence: TGTGCCTGTGATCAACGGGGGGCTACTGGGGGATACGGGTACTCTACCGATAAACTCATCTTC.

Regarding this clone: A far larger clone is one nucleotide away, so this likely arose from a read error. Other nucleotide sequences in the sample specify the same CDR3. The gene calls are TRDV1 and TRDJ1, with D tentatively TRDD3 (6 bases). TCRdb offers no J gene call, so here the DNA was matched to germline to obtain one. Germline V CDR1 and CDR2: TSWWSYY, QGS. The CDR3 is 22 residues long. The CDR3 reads CALGDHHYFFHWAALRTDKLIF. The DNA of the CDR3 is TGTGCTCTTGGGGACCATCACTACTTCTTTCACTGGGCCGCCCTCCGTACCGACAAACTCATCTTT.

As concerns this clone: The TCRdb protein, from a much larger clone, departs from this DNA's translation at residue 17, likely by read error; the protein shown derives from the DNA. Here the CDR3 reads CAFGGSSPLGDTGSACFRIATYTDKLIF. The CDR3 DNA sequence: TGTGCCTTTGGTGGTTCCTCCCCGCTGGGGGATACGGGGAGCGCATGTTTTCGGATAGCTACGTACACCGATAAACTCATCTTT. The chain employs TRDV3 and TRDJ1; 12 bases line up with TRDD3. The CDR3 is made up of 28 amino acids. Germline assignment: CDR1 TVYSNPD and CDR2 GDNSRS (reference sequence). Trimming at V came to 2 bases and at J to 0 bases, leaving 43 bases not matched to a gene.